The present T cell receptor (beta chain) was sequenced within a study of OX40 agonist ivuxolimab in advanced cancers. As for the study in general: With a range of 23 to 79, age averaged roughly 60 years, and about 82% were male.

Findings and caveats of the study: The study found that CD8+ T cells averaged more expanded clones than CD4+. Researchers did not determine the expanded peripheral T cells' antigen specificity.

A remark on this clone: Antigen unknown.

Patients with autoimmune history or systemic immunosuppression were excluded. TCRdb's table, derived via immunoSEQ multiplex PCR, lists solely in-frame clones and lacks some. The sample includes about 48,000 clones, roughly 81% of them seen just once. The germline V gene encodes CDR1 KGHSH and CDR2 LQKENI. Trimming removed 8 bases from V and 0 bases from J; junction bases left unmatched: 5. The CDR3 spans 15 residues. The chain recombines TRBV18 with TRBJ2-7; 12 bases are shared with TRBD2. This receptor was obtained from an adult with an advanced solid tumor such as melanoma, head and neck, liver or kidney cancer. This specimen was CD4+ or CD8+ T cells sorted from blood, taken in a trial of the OX40 agonist ivuxolimab. CDR3 DNA: TGTGCCAGCGGAAGGACTAGCGGGACCTCCTACGAGCAGTACTTC. As protein: CASGRTSGTSYEQYF.